What follows describes a single T cell receptor beta chain. The target antigen is unknown. The libraries were made with immunoSEQ v3.0 at survey level. Repertoires were generated with immunoSEQ multiplex PCR, while TCRdb's copy carries only in-frame clones and drops some. The sample shows about 25,000 clones, just over 90% of them seen only once. The CDR3 loop spans 14 amino acids. CDR1 MGHRA and CDR2 YSYEKL come from the germline V gene. V trimming: 1 base; J trimming: 8 bases; junction bases outside the gene matches: 2. The data are from a study of long-term antiretroviral therapy in people with HIV. Study details: The earliest samples predate the 2015 immediate-ART recommendation by about a decade. Study findings and constraints: Clones that had undergone expansion before ART dominated the repertoire at all time points. It was observed that HIV repertoires exhibited narrower CDR3 length ranges than controls. Post-ART diversity increased but stayed below transplant donor controls.

The sequence came from a woman in her thirties or forties with HIV. This specimen was unsorted PBMCs, taken 7.6 years after starting antiretroviral therapy. This chain links TRBV4-1 with TRBJ1-2, with 12 bases lining up with TRBD1. Here the CDR3 DNA reads TGCGCCAGCAGCCAAGGGGACAGGGGGCGAGGCTACACCTTC. Translation: CASSQGDRGRGYTF.